This TCR beta chain came from a study of blood T cells in healthy people across ages. The study's findings and limits: The recorded TCR beta diversity per million T cells decreased in a roughly linear manner with age.

The CDR3 loop spans 11 amino acids. The ends were cut back, 3 bases at V and 3 bases at J, with 6 bases in the middle. Germline loops: CDR1 SQVTM, CDR2 ANQGSEA. Caucasian individuals from Russia who were healthy and aged roughly 6 to 95 acted as donors. The sample holds one count of this clonotype. The antigen is not known. For the second PCR, which ran for roughly 7 to 11 cycles, a sample-barcoded 5' primer and a J-beta primer mix were used. The template-switch adaptor, which had 12 random nucleotides, put a tag on each cDNA molecule. Via MiXCR, TCRdb re-called the 5' RACE reads, giving one row per CDR3 protein. The sample carries 800,000 to 900,000 distinct CDR3 sequences, approximately 59% recorded once.

The TCR originated in a man aged 25 to 40 in good health. Sequencing was performed on blood. V gene TRBV29-1 combines with J gene TRBJ2-7; D uncertain. The CDR3 reads CSVEDVYEQYF. In DNA form, the CDR3 reads TGCAGCGTTGAGGACGTCTACGAGCAGTACTTC.